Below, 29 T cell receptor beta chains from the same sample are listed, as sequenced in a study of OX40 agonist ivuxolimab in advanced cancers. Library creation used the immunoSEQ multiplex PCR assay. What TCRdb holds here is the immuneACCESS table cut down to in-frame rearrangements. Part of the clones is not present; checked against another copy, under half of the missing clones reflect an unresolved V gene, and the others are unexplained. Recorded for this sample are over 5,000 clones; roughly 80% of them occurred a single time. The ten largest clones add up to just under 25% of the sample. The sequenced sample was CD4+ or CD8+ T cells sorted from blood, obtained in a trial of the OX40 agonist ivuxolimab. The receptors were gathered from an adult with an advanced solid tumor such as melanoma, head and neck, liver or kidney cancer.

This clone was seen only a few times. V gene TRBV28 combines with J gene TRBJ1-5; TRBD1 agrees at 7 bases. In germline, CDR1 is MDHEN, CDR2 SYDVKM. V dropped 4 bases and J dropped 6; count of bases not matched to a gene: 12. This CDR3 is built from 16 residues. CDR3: CASSSVDRELAQPQHF. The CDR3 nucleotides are TGTGCCAGCAGTTCCGTAGACAGGGAGTTGGCTCAGCCCCAGCATTTT.

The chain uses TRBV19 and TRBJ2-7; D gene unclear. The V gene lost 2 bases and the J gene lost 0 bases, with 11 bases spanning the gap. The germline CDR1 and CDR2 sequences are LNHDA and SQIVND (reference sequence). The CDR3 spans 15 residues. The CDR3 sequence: CASSILWESSYEQYF. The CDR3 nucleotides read TGTGCCAGTAGTATACTGTGGGAAAGCTCCTACGAGCAGTACTTC.

DNA of the CDR3: TGTGCCAGCAGTGACCTAGGTCCCACATCGCCCGCTAGCTCCTATAATTCACCCCTCCACTTT. It specifies CASSDLGPTSPASSYNSPLHF. The chain links TRBV2 to TRBJ1-6; D call uncertain. The CDR3 length is 21 residues. Germline CDR1 is SNHLY and CDR2 is FYNNEI. V was cut by 3 bases and J by 0 bases, with 24 bases left in between.

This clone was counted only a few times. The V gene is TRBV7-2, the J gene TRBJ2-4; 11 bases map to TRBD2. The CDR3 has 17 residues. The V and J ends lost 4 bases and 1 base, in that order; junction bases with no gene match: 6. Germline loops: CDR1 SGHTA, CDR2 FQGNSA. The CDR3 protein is CASSWLAGGGAKNIQYF. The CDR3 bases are TGTGCCAGCAGCTGGCTAGCGGGAGGCGGGGCCAAAAACATTCAGTACTTC.

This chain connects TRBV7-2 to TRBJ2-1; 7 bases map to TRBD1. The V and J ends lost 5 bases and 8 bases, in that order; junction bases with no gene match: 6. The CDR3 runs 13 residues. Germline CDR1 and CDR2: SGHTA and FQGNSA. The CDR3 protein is CASSPGQVYEQFF. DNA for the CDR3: TGTGCCAGCAGCCCCGGACAGGTCTATGAGCAGTTCTTC.

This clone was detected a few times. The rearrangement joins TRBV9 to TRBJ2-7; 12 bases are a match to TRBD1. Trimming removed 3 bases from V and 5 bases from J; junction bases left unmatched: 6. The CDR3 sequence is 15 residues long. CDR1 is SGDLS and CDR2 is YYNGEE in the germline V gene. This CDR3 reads CASSASGTGGNEQYF. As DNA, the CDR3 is TGTGCCAGCAGCGCATCCGGGACAGGGGGCAACGAGCAGTACTTC.

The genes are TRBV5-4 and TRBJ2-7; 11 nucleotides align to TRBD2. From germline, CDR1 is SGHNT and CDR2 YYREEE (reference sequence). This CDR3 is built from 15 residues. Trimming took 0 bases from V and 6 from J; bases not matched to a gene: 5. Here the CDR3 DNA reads TGTGCCAGCAGCTTGGGGGCTAGCGGGAGGATCGAGCAGTACTTC. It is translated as CASSLGASGRIEQYF. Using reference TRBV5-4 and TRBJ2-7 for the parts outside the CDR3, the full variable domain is ETGVTQSPTHLIKTRGQQVTLRCSSQSGHNTVSWYQQALGQGPQFIFQYYREEENGRGNFPPRFSGLQFPNYSSELNVNALELDDSALYLCASSLGASGRIEQYFGPGTRLTVT.

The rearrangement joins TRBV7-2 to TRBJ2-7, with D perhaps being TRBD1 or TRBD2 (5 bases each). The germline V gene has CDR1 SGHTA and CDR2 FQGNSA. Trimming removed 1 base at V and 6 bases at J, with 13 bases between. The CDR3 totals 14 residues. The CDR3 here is CASSLGDRGFEQYF. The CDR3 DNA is TGTGCCAGCAGCTTAGGGGACCGGGGATTCGAGCAGTACTTC. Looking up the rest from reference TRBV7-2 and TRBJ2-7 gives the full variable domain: GAGVSQSPSNKVTEKGKDVELRCDPISGHTALYWYRQSLGQGLEFLIYFQGNSAPDKSGLPSDRFSAERTGGSVSTLTIQRTQQEDSAVYLCASSLGDRGFEQYFGPGTRLTVT.

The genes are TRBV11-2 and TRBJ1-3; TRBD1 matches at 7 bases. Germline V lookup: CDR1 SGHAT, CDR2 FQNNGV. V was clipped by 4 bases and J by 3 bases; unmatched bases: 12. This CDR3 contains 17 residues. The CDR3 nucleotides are TGTGCCAGCAGCTCCCGGAAGACAGGGATTCGTGGAAACACCATATATTTT. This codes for CASSSRKTGIRGNTIYF.

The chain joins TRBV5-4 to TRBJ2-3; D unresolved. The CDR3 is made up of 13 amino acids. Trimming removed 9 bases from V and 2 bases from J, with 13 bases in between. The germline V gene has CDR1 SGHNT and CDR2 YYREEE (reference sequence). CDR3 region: CANLDRATDTQYF. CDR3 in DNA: TGTGCCAACTTGGACCGAGCCACAGATACGCAGTATTTT.

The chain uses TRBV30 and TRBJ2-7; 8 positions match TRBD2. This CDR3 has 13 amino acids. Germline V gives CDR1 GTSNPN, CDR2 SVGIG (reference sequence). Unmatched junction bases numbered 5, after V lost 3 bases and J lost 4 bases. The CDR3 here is CAWRQRGRYEQYF. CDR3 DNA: TGTGCCTGGAGACAGCGCGGGAGGTACGAGCAGTACTTC.

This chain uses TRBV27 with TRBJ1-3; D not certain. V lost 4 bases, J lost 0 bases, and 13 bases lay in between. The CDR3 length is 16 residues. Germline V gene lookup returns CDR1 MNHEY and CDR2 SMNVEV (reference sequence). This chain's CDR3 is CASSSLAGISGNTIYF. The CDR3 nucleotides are TGTGCCAGCAGTTCTTTAGCCGGGATCTCTGGAAACACCATATATTTT.

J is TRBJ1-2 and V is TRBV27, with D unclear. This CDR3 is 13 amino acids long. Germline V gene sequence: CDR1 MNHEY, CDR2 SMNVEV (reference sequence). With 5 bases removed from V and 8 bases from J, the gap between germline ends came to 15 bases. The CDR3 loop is CASSLTLYKGYTF. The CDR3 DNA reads TGTGCCAGCAGTCTAACCCTGTACAAGGGCTACACCTTC.

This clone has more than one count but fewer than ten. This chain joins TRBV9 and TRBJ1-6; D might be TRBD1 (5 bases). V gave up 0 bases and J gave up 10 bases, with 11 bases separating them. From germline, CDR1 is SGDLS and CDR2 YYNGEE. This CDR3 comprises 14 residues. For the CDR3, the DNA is TGTGCCAGCAGCGTAGGTCAGGGAGCCTCACCCCTCCACTTT. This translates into CASSVGQGASPLHF. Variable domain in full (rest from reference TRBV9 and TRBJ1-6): DSGVTQTPKHLITATGQRVTLRCSPRSGDLSVYWYQQSLDQGLQFLIQYYNGEERAKGNILERFSAQQFPDLHSELNLSSLELGDSALYFCASSVGQGASPLHFGNGTRLTVT.

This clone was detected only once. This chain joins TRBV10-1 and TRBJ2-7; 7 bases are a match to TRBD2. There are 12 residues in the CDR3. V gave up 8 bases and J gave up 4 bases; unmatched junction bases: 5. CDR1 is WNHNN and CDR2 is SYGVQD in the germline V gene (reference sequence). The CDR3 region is CASSPGGYEQYF. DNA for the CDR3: TGCGCCAGCTCTCCGGGGGGTTACGAGCAGTACTTC.

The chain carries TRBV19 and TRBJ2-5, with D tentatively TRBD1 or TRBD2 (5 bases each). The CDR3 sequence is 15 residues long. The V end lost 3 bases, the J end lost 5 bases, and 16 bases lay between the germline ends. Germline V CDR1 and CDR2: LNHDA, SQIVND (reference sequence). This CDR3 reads CASSILLNWGETQYF. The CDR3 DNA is TGTGCCAGTAGTATCCTGCTCAATTGGGGGGAGACCCAGTACTTC.

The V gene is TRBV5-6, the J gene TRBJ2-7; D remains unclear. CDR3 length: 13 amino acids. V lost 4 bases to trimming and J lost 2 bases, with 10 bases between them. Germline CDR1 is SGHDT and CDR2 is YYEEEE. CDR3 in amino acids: CASSGQVPYEQYF. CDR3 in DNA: TGTGCCAGCAGCGGTCAAGTGCCCTACGAGCAGTACTTC. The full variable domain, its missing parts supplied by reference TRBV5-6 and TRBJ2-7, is DAGVTQSPTHLIKTRGQQVTLRCSPKSGHDTVSWYQQALGQGPQFIFQYYEEEERQRGNFPDRFSGHQFPNYSSELNVNALLLGDSALYLCASSGQVPYEQYFGPGTRLTVT.

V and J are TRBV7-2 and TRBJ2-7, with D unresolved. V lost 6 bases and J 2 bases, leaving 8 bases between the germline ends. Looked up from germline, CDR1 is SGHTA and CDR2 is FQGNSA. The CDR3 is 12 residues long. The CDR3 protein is CASRQSPYEQYF. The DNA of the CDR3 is TGTGCCAGCAGACAGTCCCCCTACGAGCAGTACTTC.

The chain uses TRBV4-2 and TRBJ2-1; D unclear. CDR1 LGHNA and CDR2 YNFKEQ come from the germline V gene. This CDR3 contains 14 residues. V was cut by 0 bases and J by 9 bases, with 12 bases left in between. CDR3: CASSQDISVGEQFF. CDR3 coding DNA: TGTGCCAGCAGCCAAGATATTAGTGTGGGTGAGCAGTTCTTC.

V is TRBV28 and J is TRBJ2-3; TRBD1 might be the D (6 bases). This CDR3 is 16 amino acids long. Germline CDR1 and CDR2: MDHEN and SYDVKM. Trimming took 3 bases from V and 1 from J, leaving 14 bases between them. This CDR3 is CASSLRHEGGTDTQYF. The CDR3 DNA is TGTGCCAGCAGTTTGAGGCATGAGGGGGGCACAGATACGCAGTATTTT.

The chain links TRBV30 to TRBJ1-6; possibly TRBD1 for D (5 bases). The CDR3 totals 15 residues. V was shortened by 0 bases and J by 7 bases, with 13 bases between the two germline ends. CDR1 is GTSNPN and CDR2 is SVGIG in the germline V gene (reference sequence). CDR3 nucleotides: TGTGCCTGGAGTGTACATCAGGGACTGAATTCACCCCTCCACTTT. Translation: CAWSVHQGLNSPLHF.

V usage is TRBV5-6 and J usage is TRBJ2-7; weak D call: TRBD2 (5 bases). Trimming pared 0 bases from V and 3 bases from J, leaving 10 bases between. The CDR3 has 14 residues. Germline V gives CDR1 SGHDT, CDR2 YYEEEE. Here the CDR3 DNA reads TGTGCCAGCAGCTTGGTAGAGGGATACTACGAGCAGTACTTC. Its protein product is CASSLVEGYYEQYF.

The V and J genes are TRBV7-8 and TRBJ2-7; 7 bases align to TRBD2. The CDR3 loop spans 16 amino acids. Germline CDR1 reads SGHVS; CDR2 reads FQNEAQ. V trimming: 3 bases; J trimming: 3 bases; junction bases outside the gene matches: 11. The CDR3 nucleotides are TGTGCCAGCAGCTTGTCCCACATCGGGGGGAACTACGAGCAGTACTTC. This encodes CASSLSHIGGNYEQYF.

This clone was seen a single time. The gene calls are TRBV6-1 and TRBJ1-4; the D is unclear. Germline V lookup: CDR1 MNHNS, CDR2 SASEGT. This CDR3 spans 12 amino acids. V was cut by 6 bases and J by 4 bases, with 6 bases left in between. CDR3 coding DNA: TGTGCCAGCAGGTACATTAATGAAAAACTGTTTTTT. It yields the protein CASRYINEKLFF.

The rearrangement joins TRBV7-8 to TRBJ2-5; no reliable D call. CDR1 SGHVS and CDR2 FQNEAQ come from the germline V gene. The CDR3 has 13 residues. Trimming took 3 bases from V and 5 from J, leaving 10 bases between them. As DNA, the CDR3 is TGTGCCAGCAGCTTTAACCAAGCGGAGACCCAGTACTTC. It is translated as CASSFNQAETQYF.

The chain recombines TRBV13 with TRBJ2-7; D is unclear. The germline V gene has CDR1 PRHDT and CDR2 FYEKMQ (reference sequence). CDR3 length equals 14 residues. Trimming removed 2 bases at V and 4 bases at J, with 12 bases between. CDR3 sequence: CASSLNTDQYEQYF. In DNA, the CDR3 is TGTGCCAGCAGCTTAAACACAGACCAATACGAGCAGTACTTC.

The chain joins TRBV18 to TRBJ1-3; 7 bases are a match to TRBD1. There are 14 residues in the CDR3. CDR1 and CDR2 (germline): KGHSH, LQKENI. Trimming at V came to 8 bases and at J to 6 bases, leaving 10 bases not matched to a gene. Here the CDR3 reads CASRDSRRENTIYF. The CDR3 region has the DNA TGTGCCAGCCGGGACAGTCGGCGGGAAAACACCATATATTTT.

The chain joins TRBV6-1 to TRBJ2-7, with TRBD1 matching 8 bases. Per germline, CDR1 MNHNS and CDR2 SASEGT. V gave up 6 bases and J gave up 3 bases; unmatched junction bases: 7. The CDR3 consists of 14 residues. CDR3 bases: TGTGCCAGCAGAGAGGACAGGGAATACTACGAGCAGTACTTC. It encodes CASREDREYYEQYF.

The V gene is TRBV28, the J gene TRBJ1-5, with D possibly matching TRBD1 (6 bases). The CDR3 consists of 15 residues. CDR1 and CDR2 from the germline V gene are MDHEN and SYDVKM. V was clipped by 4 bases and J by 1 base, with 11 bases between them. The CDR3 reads CASSSPGVSNQPQHF. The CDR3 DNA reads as TGTGCCAGCAGTTCCCCAGGGGTGAGCAATCAGCCCCAGCATTTT.